This TCR beta chain originates from a study of a mutant IDH1 vaccine in newly diagnosed glioma. Using immunoSEQ multiplex PCR, the repertoire was profiled, and TCRdb retains in-frame clones only, with some absent. The top ten hold around 4% of the sample, which has 60,000 to 70,000 clones, 75% to 90% seen once. Regarding time point: week 47, end of study. Each vaccine dose was 300 ug of mutant IDH1 20-mer peptide, with topical imiquimod. Weeks 1, 3, 5, 7, 11, 15, 19 and 23 were when patients received their eight vaccinations. The germline gives CDR1 MNHEY, CDR2 SVGAGI. The CDR3 totals 13 residues. Deletions cut 7 bases from V and 4 bases from J, with 13 bases between. This clone appeared once. Its matching antigen is unknown.

V usage is TRBV6-5 and J usage is TRBJ2-5; D possibly corresponds to TRBD2 (7 bases). The sequence was collected from a man under 40 with glioma. The sample in question was PBMCs, obtained from a glioma patient whose treatment included an IDH1 peptide vaccine. CDR3 region: CASKTGGSETQYF. The CDR3 DNA follows: TGTGCCAGCAAAACGGGGGGCTCAGAGACCCAGTACTTC.